Below, 22 T cell receptor beta chains from the same sample are listed, as sequenced in a study of blood T cell repertoires in COVID-19. Profiled with immunoSEQ multiplex PCR; TCRdb holds only in-frame clones, not every one. The sample contains under 200,000 clones, approximately 84% of which appear only once. The sample comprised peripheral blood. These receptors originate from a man in his late teens or twenties with active or convalescent COVID-19.

This rearrangement joins TRBV5-6 to TRBJ1-3; D is unclear. Trimming removed 2 bases at V and 3 bases at J, with 12 bases between. Germline CDR1 SGHDT, CDR2 YYEEEE. The CDR3 is 15 amino acids. The CDR3 coding sequence is TGTGCCAGCAGCTTCCGGGGAATTTATGGAAACACCATATATTTT. As protein: CASSFRGIYGNTIYF. Looking up the rest from reference TRBV5-6 and TRBJ1-3 gives the full variable domain: DAGVTQSPTHLIKTRGQQVTLRCSPKSGHDTVSWYQQALGQGPQFIFQYYEEEERQRGNFPDRFSGHQFPNYSSELNVNALLLGDSALYLCASSFRGIYGNTIYFGEGSWLTVV.

This clone showed up just once. This rearrangement joins TRBV12-5 to TRBJ1-3; TRBD1 is a possible D gene (5 bases). Per germline, CDR1 LGHNT and CDR2 FRNRAP. CDR3 size: 16 residues. Trimming cost V 5 bases and J 0 bases, with 14 bases left between them. The CDR3 region is CASGVDIPSSGNTIYF. CDR3 nucleotide sequence: TGTGCTAGTGGTGTGGACATACCTAGCTCTGGAAACACCATATATTTT. Full variable domain (missing parts from reference TRBV12-5 and TRBJ1-3): DARVTQTPRHKVTEMGQEVTMRCQPILGHNTVFWYRQTMMQGLELLAYFRNRAPLDDSGMPKDRFSAEMPDATLATLKIQPSEPRDSAVYFCASGVDIPSSGNTIYFGEGSWLTVV.

The rearrangement joins TRBV9 to TRBJ1-4; 7 bases line up with TRBD1. This CDR3 is built from 15 residues. The germline CDR1 and CDR2 sequences are SGDLS and YYNGEE. The ends lost 0 bases at V and 6 bases at J; junction bases unmatched: 5. CDR3 DNA: TGTGCCAGCAGCGTAGGAGGGGGCGAGGATGAAAAACTGTTTTTT. Protein sequence: CASSVGGGEDEKLFF. Using reference TRBV9 and TRBJ1-4 for the parts outside the CDR3, the full variable domain is DSGVTQTPKHLITATGQRVTLRCSPRSGDLSVYWYQQSLDQGLQFLIQYYNGEERAKGNILERFSAQQFPDLHSELNLSSLELGDSALYFCASSVGGGEDEKLFFGSGTQLSVL.

The chain uses TRBV5-4 and TRBJ2-7; 9 bases agree with TRBD1. Germline V gene lookup returns CDR1 SGHNT and CDR2 YYREEE (reference sequence). This CDR3 contains 14 residues. V shed 5 bases and J 3 bases; nucleotides not matched to a gene: 6. CDR3 in DNA: TGTGCCAGCAGGATGGACAGGGGTAGCTACGAGCAGTACTTC. Encoded protein: CASRMDRGSYEQYF. Full variable domain (outside the CDR3, taken from reference TRBV5-4 and TRBJ2-7): ETGVTQSPTHLIKTRGQQVTLRCSSQSGHNTVSWYQQALGQGPQFIFQYYREEENGRGNFPPRFSGLQFPNYSSELNVNALELDDSALYLCASRMDRGSYEQYFGPGTRLTVT.

V usage is TRBV11-2 and J usage is TRBJ2-3; 9 bases are a match to TRBD2. CDR1 is SGHAT and CDR2 is FQNNGV in the germline V gene. This CDR3 is 14 amino acids long. V lost 6 bases, J lost 5 bases, and 6 bases stayed unmatched. The CDR3 protein is CASRRGGQIDTQYF. The CDR3 region has the DNA TGTGCCAGCAGGCGGGGGGGGCAGATAGATACGCAGTATTTT.

J is TRBJ2-1 and V is TRBV7-8; D is unclear. Germline V CDR1 and CDR2: SGHVS, FQNEAQ. The V and J ends lost 2 bases and 7 bases respectively, with 18 bases between them. The CDR3 loop spans 16 amino acids. The DNA for the CDR3 is TGTGCCAGCAGCTTATCTCTTGCGGTTAACCTTAATGAGCAGTTCTTC. Amino acid sequence: CASSLSLAVNLNEQFF.

The chain combines TRBV6-1 with TRBJ1-5; D remains unclear. The V gene's germline CDR1 is MNHNS and CDR2 SASEGT. Deletions cut 1 base from V and 3 bases from J, with 13 bases between. This CDR3 contains 16 residues. The CDR3 loop is CASSEVAGGHNQPQHF. DNA of the CDR3: TGTGCCAGCAGTGAAGTTGCGGGTGGTCACAATCAGCCCCAGCATTTT.

The rearrangement links TRBV3-1 (or the pseudogene TRBV3-2) to TRBJ2-1, with 9 bases aligning to TRBD1. CDR3 length: 15 amino acids. Trimming at V came to 4 bases and at J to 8 bases, leaving 9 bases not matched to a gene. Germline V gene sequence: CDR1 LGHDT, CDR2 YNNKEL (reference sequence). The CDR3 coding sequence is TGTGCCAGCAGCCCCGACAGGGGGGAAAGTGATGAGCAGTTCTTC. Protein product: CASSPDRGESDEQFF.

The V gene is TRBV5-1, the J gene TRBJ2-5; the match to TRBD1 covers 8 bases. CDR1 and CDR2 (germline): SGHRS, YFSETQ. The V and J ends lost 4 bases and 4 bases, in that order; junction bases with no gene match: 6. The CDR3 totals 14 residues. CDR3 coding DNA: TGCGCCAGCAGCATGGGACAGGAGACAGAGACCCAGTACTTC. Amino acid sequence: CASSMGQETETQYF.

This clone was observed a single time. V usage is TRBV5-6 and J usage is TRBJ2-7, with D possibly being TRBD1 (5 bases). The germline gives CDR1 SGHDT, CDR2 YYEEEE. V was cut by 1 base and J by 4 bases, with 12 bases left in between. The CDR3 covers 14 residues. The CDR3 coding sequence is TGTGCCAGCAGCTTGTTTCAGGGTGAATACGAGCAGTACTTC. Translation: CASSLFQGEYEQYF.

This chain connects TRBV18 to TRBJ2-5; D may be TRBD1 (6 bases). Trimming removed 1 base at V and 5 bases at J, with 11 bases between. The CDR3 loop spans 14 amino acids. Germline loops: CDR1 KGHSH, CDR2 LQKENI. The CDR3 spells CASSPRDRRETQYF. As DNA, the CDR3 is TGTGCCAGCTCACCACGCGACAGGCGGGAGACCCAGTACTTC. The whole variable domain, remainder taken from reference TRBV18 and TRBJ2-5, is NAGVMQNPRHLVRRRGQEARLRCSPMKGHSHVYWYRQLPEEGLKFMVYLQKENIIDESGMPKERFSAEFPKEGPSILRIQQVVRGDSAAYFCASSPRDRRETQYFGPGTRLLVL.

This chain uses TRBV7-9 with TRBJ1-1; the D gene is possibly TRBD1 (6 bases). The germline V gene has CDR1 SEHNR and CDR2 FQNEAQ (reference sequence). The V end was cut by 3 bases, the J end by 0 bases, with 14 bases between. This CDR3 has 16 residues. The CDR3 DNA is TGTGCCAGCAGCTTTTGGACAGAACAAATGAACACTGAAGCTTTCTTT. As protein: CASSFWTEQMNTEAFF.

The genes are TRBV29-1 and TRBJ1-1, with 7 bases aligning to TRBD1. Germline lookup yields CDR1 SQVTM and CDR2 ANQGSEA. J lost 2 bases, V lost 3 bases, and 3 bases had no gene match. The CDR3 runs to 13 residues. CDR3 DNA sequence: TGCAGCGTTGACGGGACAGCCAACACTGAAGCTTTCTTT. Protein: CSVDGTANTEAFF.

The chain couples TRBV7-9 to TRBJ2-3; D might be TRBD1 (6 bases). The CDR3 loop spans 14 amino acids. V was shortened by 3 bases and J by 0 bases, with 7 bases between the two germline ends. From germline, CDR1 is SEHNR and CDR2 FQNEAQ (reference sequence). The CDR3 sequence is CASSFQGSTDTQYF. The DNA for the CDR3 is TGTGCCAGCAGCTTCCAGGGGAGCACAGATACGCAGTATTTT.

This clone was detected once. The rearrangement links TRBV2 to TRBJ1-5; no firm D call. This CDR3 comprises 13 residues. Germline V gene lookup returns CDR1 SNHLY and CDR2 FYNNEI. V was pared by 5 bases and J by 0 bases, with 5 bases between. Here the CDR3 reads CASSIHSNQPQHF. The CDR3, as DNA: TGTGCCAGCAGTATACATAGCAATCAGCCCCAGCATTTT.

V gene TRBV2 combines with J gene TRBJ1-5; D gene uncertain. Germline-derived CDR1 and CDR2 are SNHLY and FYNNEI. Trimming pared 1 base from V and 4 bases from J, leaving 11 bases between. The CDR3 contains 15 residues. CDR3 coding DNA: TGTGCCAGCAGTGAAGATTGGGCAGATAATCAGCCCCAGCATTTT. Translation: CASSEDWADNQPQHF.

This chain connects TRBV5-1 to TRBJ1-2; 8 bases agree with TRBD1. This CDR3 has 14 amino acids. With V trimmed by 1 base and J by 6 bases, 5 bases remained unmatched. CDR1 is SGHRS, CDR2 YFSETQ, per germline. Written as DNA, the CDR3 is TGCGCCAGCAGCTTGAGACAGGGGTTTGATGGCTACACCTTC. Its protein is CASSLRQGFDGYTF. The full variable domain, rest sourced from reference TRBV5-1 and TRBJ1-2, is KAGVTQTPRYLIKTRGQQVTLSCSPISGHRSVSWYQQTPGQGLQFLFEYFSETQRNKGNFPGRFSGRQFSNSRSEMNVSTLELGDSALYLCASSLRQGFDGYTFGSGTRLTVV.

The chain is built from TRBV4-3 and TRBJ2-4, with D perhaps TRBD2 (6 bases). Per the germline V gene, CDR1 is LGHNA and CDR2 is YSLEER. Trimming removed 1 base from V and 7 bases from J, with 14 bases in between. The CDR3 loop spans 15 amino acids. This CDR3 reads CASSQVLRERNIQYF. The CDR3 bases are TGCGCCAGCAGCCAAGTTTTACGGGAGAGGAACATTCAGTACTTC.

The rearrangement uses TRBV18 and TRBJ1-3, with D perhaps matching TRBD1 (5 bases). The CDR3 runs 16 residues. V lost 3 bases and J lost 0, with 12 bases in between. Per the germline V gene, CDR1 is KGHSH and CDR2 is LQKENI. The CDR3 nucleotides read TGTGCCAGCTCACCGAATCTGGGGGGCTCTGGAAACACCATATATTTT. Its translation: CASSPNLGGSGNTIYF. The variable domain in full, completed from reference TRBV18 and TRBJ1-3, reads NAGVMQNPRHLVRRRGQEARLRCSPMKGHSHVYWYRQLPEEGLKFMVYLQKENIIDESGMPKERFSAEFPKEGPSILRIQQVVRGDSAAYFCASSPNLGGSGNTIYFGEGSWLTVV.

The chain joins TRBV3-1 (or the pseudogene TRBV3-2) to TRBJ2-5; D may be TRBD2 (5 bases). Germline V gene data show CDR1 as LGHDT and CDR2 as YNNKEL (reference sequence). V was clipped by 4 bases and J by 2 bases, with 11 bases between them. CDR3 length equals 14 residues. CDR3 coding DNA: TGTGCCAGCAGCCGAATAGGACTGCAAGAGACCCAGTACTTC. This sequence encodes CASSRIGLQETQYF.

V gene TRBV6-2 or TRBV6-3 combines with J gene TRBJ2-5; TRBD2 matches at 15 bases. V lost 6 bases, J lost 4 bases, and 3 bases stayed unmatched. This CDR3 is 15 amino acids long. Germline CDR1 MNHEY, CDR2 SVGEGT. CDR3 region: CASSRTSGGAETQYF. Written as DNA, the CDR3 is TGTGCCAGCAGCCGGACTAGCGGGGGGGCAGAGACCCAGTACTTC.

This clone was seen many times. The chain has TRBV6-4 and TRBJ2-2, with 7 bases fitting TRBD2. CDR3 length equals 16 residues. Trimming at V came to 2 bases and at J to 4 bases, leaving 7 bases not matched to a gene. Germline lookup yields CDR1 MRHNA and CDR2 SNTAGT. The CDR3 loop is CASSDGGGSGTGELFF. In DNA form, the CDR3 reads TGTGCCAGCAGTGACGGGGGGGGATCCGGCACCGGGGAGCTGTTTTTT.